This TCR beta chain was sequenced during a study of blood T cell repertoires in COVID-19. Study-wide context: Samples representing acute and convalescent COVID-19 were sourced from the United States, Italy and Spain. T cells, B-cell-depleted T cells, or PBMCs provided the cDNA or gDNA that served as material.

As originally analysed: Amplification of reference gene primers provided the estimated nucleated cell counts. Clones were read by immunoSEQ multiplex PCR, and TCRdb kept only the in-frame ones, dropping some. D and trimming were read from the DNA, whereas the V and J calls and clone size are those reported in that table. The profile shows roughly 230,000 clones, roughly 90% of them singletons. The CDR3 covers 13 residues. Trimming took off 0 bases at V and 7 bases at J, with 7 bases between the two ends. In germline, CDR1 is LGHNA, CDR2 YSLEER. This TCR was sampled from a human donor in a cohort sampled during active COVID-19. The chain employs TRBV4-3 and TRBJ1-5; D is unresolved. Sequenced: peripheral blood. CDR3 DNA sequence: TGCGCCAGCAGCCAAGATCTAGAACAGCCCCAGCATTTT. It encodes CASSQDLEQPQHF.